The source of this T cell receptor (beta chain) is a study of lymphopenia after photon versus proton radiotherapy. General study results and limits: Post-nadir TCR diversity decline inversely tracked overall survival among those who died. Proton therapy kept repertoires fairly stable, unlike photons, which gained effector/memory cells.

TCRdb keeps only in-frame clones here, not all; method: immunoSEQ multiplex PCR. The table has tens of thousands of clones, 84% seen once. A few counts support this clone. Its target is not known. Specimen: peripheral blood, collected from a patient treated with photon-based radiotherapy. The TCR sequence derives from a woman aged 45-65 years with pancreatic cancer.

CDR3: CASSDRAGLEQPQHF. CDR3 DNA sequence: TGTGCCAGCAGTGATAGGGCAGGGCTAGAGCAGCCCCAGCATTTT. The chain joins TRBV2 to TRBJ1-5; maybe TRBD1 (5 bases). V was clipped by 3 bases and J by 7 bases, with 16 bases between them. Per the germline V gene, CDR1 is SNHLY and CDR2 is FYNNEI. The CDR3 spans 15 residues.